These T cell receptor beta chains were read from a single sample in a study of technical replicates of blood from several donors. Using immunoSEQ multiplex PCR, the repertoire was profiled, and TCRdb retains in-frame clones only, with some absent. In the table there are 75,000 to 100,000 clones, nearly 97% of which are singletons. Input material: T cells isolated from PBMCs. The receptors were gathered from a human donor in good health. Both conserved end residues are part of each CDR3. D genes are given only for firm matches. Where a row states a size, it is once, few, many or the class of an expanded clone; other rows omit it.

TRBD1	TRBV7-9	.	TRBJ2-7	TGTGCCAGCAGCGCCACCGGGACAGGGGATACCTACGAGCAGTACTTC	CASSATGTGDTYEQYF
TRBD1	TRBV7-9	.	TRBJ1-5	TGTGCCAGCAGCCTAACGGGACAGGGGCTTAATCAGCCCCAGCATTTT	CASSLTGQGLNQPQHF
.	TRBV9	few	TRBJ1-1	TGTGCCAGCAGCGTAGTTGGGGGGGCTGAAGCTTTCTTT	CASSVVGGAEAFF
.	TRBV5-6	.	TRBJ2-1	TGTGCCAGCAGTTTTCAAAGAGAATTTAATTACAATGAGCAGTTCTTC	CASSFQREFNYNEQFF
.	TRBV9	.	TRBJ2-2	TGTGCCAGCAGCAGCAGGGGCTTCGCCGGGGAGCTGTTTTTT	CASSSRGFAGELFF
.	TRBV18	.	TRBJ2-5	TGTGCCAGCTCACCAAATCAGGGTCAAGAGACCCAGTACTTC	CASSPNQGQETQYF
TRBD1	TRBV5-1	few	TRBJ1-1	TGCGCCAGCAGCGGGGACAGAGTGAACACTGAAGCTTTCTTT	CASSGDRVNTEAFF
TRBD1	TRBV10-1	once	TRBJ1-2	TGCGCCAGCAGTGGACAGGGAAGAGGCTACACCTTC	CASSGQGRGYTF
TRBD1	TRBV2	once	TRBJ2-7	TGTGCCAGCAGGGGGACAGGGTCCTACGAGCAGTACTTC	CASRGTGSYEQYF
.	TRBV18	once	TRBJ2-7	TGTGCCAGCTCACCCGGGACACCCTACGAGCAGTACTTC	CASSPGTPYEQYF
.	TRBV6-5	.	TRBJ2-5	TGTGCCAGCAGTCACCGGGACTTTCAAGAGACCCAGTACTTC	CASSHRDFQETQYF
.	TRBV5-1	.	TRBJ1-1	TGCGCCAGCAGCTTGTTGGAGGGCTCGGCTGAAGCTTTCTTT	CASSLLEGSAEAFF
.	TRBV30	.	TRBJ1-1	TGTGCCTGGAGTGTGGGGGCGATGAACACTGAAGCTTTCTTT	CAWSVGAMNTEAFF
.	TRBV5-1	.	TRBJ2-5	TGCGCCAGCAGCTCGGCCCGGGCCCAGTACTTC	CASSSARAQYF
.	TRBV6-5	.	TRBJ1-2	TGTGCCAGCAGTTACCGGCGGGGGTCCGGCTACACCTTC	CASSYRRGSGYTF
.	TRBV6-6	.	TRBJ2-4	TGTGCCAGCAGTTTTCATTCTATAGCCAAAAACATTCAGTACTTC	CASSFHSIAKNIQYF
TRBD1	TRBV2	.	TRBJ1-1	TGTGCCAGCACTACTGAACAGGGGGCGAAGACTTTCTTT	CASTTEQGAKTFF
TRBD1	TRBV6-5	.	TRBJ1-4	TGTGCCAGCAGTGGCGCGGGACAGGCTAATGAAAAACTGTTTTTT	CASSGAGQANEKLFF
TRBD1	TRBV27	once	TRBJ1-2	TGTGCCAGCGGACCCGGACAGGCTGCCTCTCGGGGCTACACCTTC	CASGPGQAASRGYTF
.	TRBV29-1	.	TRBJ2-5	TGCAGCGTTGTTGGGGGGATCCAAGAGACCCAGTACTTC	CSVVGGIQETQYF
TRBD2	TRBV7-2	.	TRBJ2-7	TGTGCCAGCAGCTTAGCGCCGGGACTAGCGATTGACGAGCAGTACTTC	CASSLAPGLAIDEQYF
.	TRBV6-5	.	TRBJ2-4	TGTGCCAGCAGTCCTAATACGGGACACCAAAACATTCAGTACTTC	CASSPNTGHQNIQYF
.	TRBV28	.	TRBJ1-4	TGTGCCAGCAGTGCAGGGGATTTGATTTTT	CASSAGDLIF
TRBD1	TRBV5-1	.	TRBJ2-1	TGCGCCAGCAGCCTGGACGGACAGGGGGTTTTCGGTGAGCAGTTCTTC	CASSLDGQGVFGEQFF
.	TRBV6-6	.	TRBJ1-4	TGTGCCAGCAGTTACTCGAGGCCGACGGATGAAAAACTGTTTTTT	CASSYSRPTDEKLFF
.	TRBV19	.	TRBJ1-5	TGTGCCAGTAGCCTGGACTTAGTAAACAATCAGCCCCAGCATTTT	CASSLDLVNNQPQHF
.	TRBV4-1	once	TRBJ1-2	TGCGCCAGCAGCCAAGTCGGTGGACAGAACCTCTATGGCTACACCTTC	CASSQVGGQNLYGYTF
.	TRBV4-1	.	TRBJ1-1	TGCGCCAGCAGCCAAGATCTCCGAGAGAACACTGAAGCTTTCTTT	CASSQDLRENTEAFF
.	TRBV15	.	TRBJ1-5	TGTGCCACCAGCAGAGATTCGACGGGGAATAGCAATCAGCCCCAGCATTTT	CATSRDSTGNSNQPQHF
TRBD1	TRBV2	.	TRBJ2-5	TGTGCCAGCAGTGACCCGGGACAGGCGTATGAAGAGACCCAGTACTTC	CASSDPGQAYEETQYF
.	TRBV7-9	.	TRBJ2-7	TGTGCCAGCACCAAACTCGGGTTGGGGGCCCACTACGAGCAGTACTTC	CASTKLGLGAHYEQYF
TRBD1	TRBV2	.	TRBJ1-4	TGTGCCACCAAGTACAGGGGTAATGAAAAACTGTTTTTT	CATKYRGNEKLFF
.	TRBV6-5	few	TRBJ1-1	TGTGCCGCGAGAGGTCAGCAATTCACTGAAGCTTTCTTT	CAARGQQFTEAFF
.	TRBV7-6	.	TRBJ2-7	TGTGCCAGCAGCCGAACGAGGGACTACGAGCAGTACTTC	CASSRTRDYEQYF
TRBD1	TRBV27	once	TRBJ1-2	TGTGCCAGCAGCTTAGGGCAGGGGGCAACAAACACCTTC	CASSLGQGATNTF
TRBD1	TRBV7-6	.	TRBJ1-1	TGTGCCAGCAGCCAACGGCAGGGGGCGGGGACGTATAAAGAAGCTTTCTTT	CASSQRQGAGTYKEAFF
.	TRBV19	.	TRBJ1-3	TGTGCCAGTAATTGGGACATCTCTGGAAACACCATATATTTT	CASNWDISGNTIYF
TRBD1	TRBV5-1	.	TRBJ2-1	TGCGCCAGCAGCTTATATCCGGGACAGGGGAGTGTGAGGGAGCAGTTCTTC	CASSLYPGQGSVREQFF